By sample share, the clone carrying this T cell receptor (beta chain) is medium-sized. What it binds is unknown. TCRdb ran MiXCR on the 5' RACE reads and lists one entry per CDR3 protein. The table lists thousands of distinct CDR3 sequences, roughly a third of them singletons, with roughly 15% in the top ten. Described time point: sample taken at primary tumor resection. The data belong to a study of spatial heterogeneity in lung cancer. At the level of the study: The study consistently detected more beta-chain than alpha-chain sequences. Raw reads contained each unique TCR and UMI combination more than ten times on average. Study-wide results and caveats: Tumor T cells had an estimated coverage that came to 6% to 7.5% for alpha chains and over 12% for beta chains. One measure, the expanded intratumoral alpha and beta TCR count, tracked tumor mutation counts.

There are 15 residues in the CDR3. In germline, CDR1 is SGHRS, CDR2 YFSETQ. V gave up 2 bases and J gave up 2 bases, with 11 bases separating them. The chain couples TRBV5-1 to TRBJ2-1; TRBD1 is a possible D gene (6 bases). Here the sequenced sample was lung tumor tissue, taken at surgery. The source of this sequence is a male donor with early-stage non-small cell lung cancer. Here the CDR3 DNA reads TGCGCCAGCAGCTTAGGGGGAAGCACCTACAATGAGCAGTTCTTC. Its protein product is CASSLGGSTYNEQFF.